This TCR beta chain came from a study of cytomegalovirus exposure and HLA in healthy donors. Whole-study results and caveats: In a later analysis, compared with equally common non-associated chains, HLA-associated beta chains were more expanded. Sequencing artifact likely explains a cluster of highly shared sequence variants.

This CDR3 region has 17 residues. V lost 6 bases and J lost 5; bases outside the gene matches: 15. Germline V gene sequence: CDR1 SGHTA, CDR2 FQGTGA. On this clone: The antigen is unknown.

PCR employed 60 Vbeta and 13 Jbeta primers. Generated by immunoSEQ multiplex PCR, the TCRdb table keeps only in-frame clones and is missing some. Among 140,000 to 150,000 clones listed, over 70% were seen once. The sequenced sample consisted of PBMCs. V usage is TRBV7-3 and J usage is TRBJ1-2, with 10 bases lining up with TRBD1. This TCR derives from a man between 25 and 39 years old in good health and CMV-seronegative. CDR3 protein: CASSPGTGEAPGYGYTF. The CDR3 DNA reads TGTGCCAGCAGTCCCGGGACAGGGGAAGCCCCTGGTTATGGCTACACCTTC.